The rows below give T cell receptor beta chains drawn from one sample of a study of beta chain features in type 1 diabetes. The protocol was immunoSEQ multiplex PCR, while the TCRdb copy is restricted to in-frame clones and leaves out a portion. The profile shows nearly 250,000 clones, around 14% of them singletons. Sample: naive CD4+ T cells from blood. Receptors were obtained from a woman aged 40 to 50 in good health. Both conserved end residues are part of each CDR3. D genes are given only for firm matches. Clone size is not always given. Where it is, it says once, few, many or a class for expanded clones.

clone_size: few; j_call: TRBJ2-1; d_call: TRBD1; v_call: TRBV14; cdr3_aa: CASSQVGDRGYNEQFF; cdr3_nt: TGTGCCAGCAGCCAAGTGGGCGACAGGGGATACAATGAGCAGTTCTTC
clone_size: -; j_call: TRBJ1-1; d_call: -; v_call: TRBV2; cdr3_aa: CASHTREDTEAFF; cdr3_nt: TGTGCCAGCCATACCAGGGAGGACACTGAAGCTTTCTTT
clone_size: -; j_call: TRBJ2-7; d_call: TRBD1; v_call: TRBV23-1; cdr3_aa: CASSQSPGTGFYEQYF; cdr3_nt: TGCGCCAGCAGTCAATCGCCCGGGACAGGTTTTTACGAGCAGTACTTC
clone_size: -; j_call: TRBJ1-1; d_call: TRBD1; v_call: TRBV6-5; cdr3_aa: CASSSGGLGTEAFF; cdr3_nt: TGTGCCAGCAGTTCAGGGGGCTTGGGTACTGAAGCTTTCTTT
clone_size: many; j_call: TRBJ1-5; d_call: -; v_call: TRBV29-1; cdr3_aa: CSVGRGANQPQHF; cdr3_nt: TGCAGCGTTGGACGGGGAGCGAATCAGCCCCAGCATTTT
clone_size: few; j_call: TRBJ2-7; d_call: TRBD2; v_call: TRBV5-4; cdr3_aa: CASSFRGGSYEQYF; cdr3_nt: TGTGCCAGCAGCTTCCGCGGGGGGTCCTACGAGCAGTACTTC
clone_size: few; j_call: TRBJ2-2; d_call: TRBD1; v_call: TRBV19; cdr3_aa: CASSKGQSNTGELFF; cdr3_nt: TGTGCCAGTAGTAAGGGACAGTCGAACACCGGGGAGCTGTTTTTT
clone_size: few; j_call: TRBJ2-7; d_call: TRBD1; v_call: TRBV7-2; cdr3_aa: CASSLRTGGSYEQYF; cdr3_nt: TGTGCCAGCAGCTTACGGACAGGGGGTTCCTACGAGCAGTACTTC
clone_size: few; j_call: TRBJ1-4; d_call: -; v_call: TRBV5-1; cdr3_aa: CASSLSGPATNEKLFF; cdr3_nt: TGCGCCAGCAGCTTATCAGGGCCGGCAACTAATGAAAAACTGTTTTTT
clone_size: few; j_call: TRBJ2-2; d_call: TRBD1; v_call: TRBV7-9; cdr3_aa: CASSFTGGSTGELFF; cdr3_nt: TGTGCCAGCAGCTTCACAGGGGGCTCCACCGGGGAGCTGTTTTTT
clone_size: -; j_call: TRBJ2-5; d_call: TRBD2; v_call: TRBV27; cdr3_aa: CASRRLAGGPETQYF; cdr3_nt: TGTGCCAGCAGGAGACTAGCGGGGGGGCCAGAGACCCAGTACTTC